This TCR beta chain was sequenced during a study of tumor-infiltrating lymphocytes in localized non-small cell lung cancer. TCRdb keeps only in-frame clones here, not all; method: immunoSEQ multiplex PCR. The data contain some 10,000 clones, roughly 70% of them singletons. The CDR3 runs to 13 residues. V dropped 1 base and J dropped 4 bases, with 4 bases sitting between them. Germline loops: CDR1 LNHNV, CDR2 YYDKDF (reference sequence). The source is a human donor with non-small cell lung cancer. The sequenced sample was lung tumor tissue. The chain employs TRBV15 and TRBJ2-2, with no clear D. DNA of the CDR3: TGTGCCACCAGCAGAGGGGGCACCGGGGAGCTGTTTTTT. Encoded protein: CATSRGGTGELFF.